Below, one T cell receptor (beta chain) is given with its context. Original processing notes: Amplification of reference gene primers was used by the study to estimate nucleated cell counts. Profiling relied on immunoSEQ multiplex PCR, and the TCRdb table lists in-frame clones only, not all of them. From that table come the V and J calls and clone size; the DNA was used to work out D and trimming. The table has under 200,000 clones, about 80% seen once. V shed 0 bases and J shed 1 base, with 9 bases lying between them. The length of the CDR3 is 15 residues. Germline CDR1 MNHEY, CDR2 SVGAGI. The sample is drawn from a study of blood T cell repertoires in COVID-19. For the study at large: Samples came from the United States, Italy and Spain, spanning acute and convalescent COVID-19.

Among Cohort 3 donors, those recovered had two negative PCRs, clearance, or symptom resolution. Source material: PBMCs or T cells enriched from blood (not recorded which). This sequence joins TRBV6-5 and TRBJ1-1, with D unclear. The sequence was obtained from a man over 45 who had recovered from COVID-19. This chain's CDR3 is CASSYSQDKNTEAFF. The CDR3 region has the DNA TGTGCCAGCAGTTACTCGCAAGACAAGAACACTGAAGCTTTCTTT.